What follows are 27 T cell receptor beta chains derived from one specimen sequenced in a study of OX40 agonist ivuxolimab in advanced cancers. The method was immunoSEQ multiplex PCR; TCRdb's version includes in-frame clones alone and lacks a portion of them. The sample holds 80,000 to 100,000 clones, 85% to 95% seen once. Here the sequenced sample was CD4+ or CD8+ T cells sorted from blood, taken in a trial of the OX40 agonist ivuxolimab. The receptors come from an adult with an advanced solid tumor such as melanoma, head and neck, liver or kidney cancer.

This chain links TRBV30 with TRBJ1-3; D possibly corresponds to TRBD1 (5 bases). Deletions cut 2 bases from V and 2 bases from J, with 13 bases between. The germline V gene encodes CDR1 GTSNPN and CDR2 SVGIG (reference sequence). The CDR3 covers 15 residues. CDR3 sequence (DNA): TGTGCCTGGAGTAAGGGAGGGGCAGCTGGAAACACCATATATTTT. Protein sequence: CAWSKGGAAGNTIYF.

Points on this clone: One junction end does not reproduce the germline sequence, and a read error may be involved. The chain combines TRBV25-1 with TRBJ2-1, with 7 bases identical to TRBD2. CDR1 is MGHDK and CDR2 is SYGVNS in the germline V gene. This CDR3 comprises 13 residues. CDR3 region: CASSHRDYDEQFF. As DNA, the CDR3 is TGTGCCAGCAGTCACCGGGACTACGATGAGCAGTTCTTC.

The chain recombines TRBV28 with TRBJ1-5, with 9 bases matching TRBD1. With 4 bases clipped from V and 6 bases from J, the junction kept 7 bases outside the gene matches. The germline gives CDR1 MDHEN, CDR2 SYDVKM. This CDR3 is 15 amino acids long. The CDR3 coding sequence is TGTGCCAGCAGTTCGGGACAGGGCGGCGGTCAGCCCCAGCATTTT. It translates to CASSSGQGGGQPQHF.

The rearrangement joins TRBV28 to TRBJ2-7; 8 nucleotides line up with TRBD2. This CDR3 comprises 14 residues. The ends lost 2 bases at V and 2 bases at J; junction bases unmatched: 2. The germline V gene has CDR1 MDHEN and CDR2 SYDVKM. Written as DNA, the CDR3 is TGTGCCAGCAGTTTACCGGGAGGGGCCTACGAGCAGTACGTC. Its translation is CASSLPGGAYEQYV.

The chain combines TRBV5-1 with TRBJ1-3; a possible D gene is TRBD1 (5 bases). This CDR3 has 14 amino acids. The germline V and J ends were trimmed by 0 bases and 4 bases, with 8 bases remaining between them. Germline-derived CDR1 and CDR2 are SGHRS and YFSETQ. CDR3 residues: CASSLAGYGNTIYF. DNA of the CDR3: TGCGCCAGCAGCTTGGCAGGGTACGGAAACACCATATATTTT.

CDR3 in DNA: TGTGCCAGCAGCTTGGACAGGGCCCGGGGCTACACCTTC. It translates to CASSLDRARGYTF. The V call is TRBV5-6, the J call TRBJ1-2; TRBD1 is a possible D gene (6 bases). The CDR3 loop spans 13 amino acids. V was trimmed by 0 bases and J by 8 bases, leaving 11 bases between them. Germline CDR1 is SGHDT and CDR2 is YYEEEE. The full variable domain, in which reference TRBV5-6 and TRBJ1-2 provide the parts outside the CDR3, is DAGVTQSPTHLIKTRGQQVTLRCSPKSGHDTVSWYQQALGQGPQFIFQYYEEEERQRGNFPDRFSGHQFPNYSSELNVNALLLGDSALYLCASSLDRARGYTFGSGTRLTVV.

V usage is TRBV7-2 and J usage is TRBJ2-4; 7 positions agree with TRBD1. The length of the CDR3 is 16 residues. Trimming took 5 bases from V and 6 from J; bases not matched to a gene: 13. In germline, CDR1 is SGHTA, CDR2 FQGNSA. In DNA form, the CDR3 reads TGTGCCAGCAGCCTGGGGTTGGCAGGGGGTGGAAACATTCAGTACTTC. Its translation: CASSLGLAGGGNIQYF.

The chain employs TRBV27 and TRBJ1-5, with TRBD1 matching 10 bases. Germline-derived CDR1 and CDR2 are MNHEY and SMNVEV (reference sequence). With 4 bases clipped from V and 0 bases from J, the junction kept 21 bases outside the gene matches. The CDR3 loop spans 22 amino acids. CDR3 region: CASSSTPFPGQGILYSNQPQHF. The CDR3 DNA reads TGTGCCAGCAGTTCTACTCCTTTTCCGGGACAGGGGATTTTGTATAGCAATCAGCCCCAGCATTTT.

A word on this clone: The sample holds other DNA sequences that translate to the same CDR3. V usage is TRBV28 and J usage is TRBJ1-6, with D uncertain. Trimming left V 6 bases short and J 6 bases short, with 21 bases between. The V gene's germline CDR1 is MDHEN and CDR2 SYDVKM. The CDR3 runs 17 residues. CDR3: CASSPVGKVIGNSPLHF. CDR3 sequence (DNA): TGTGCCAGCAGCCCTGTTGGGAAAGTCATCGGTAATTCACCCCTCCACTTT.

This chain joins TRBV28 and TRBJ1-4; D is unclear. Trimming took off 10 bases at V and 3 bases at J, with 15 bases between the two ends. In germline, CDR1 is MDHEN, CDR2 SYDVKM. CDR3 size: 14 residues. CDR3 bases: TGTGCCACCCTGGCTTCGGGGTCTAATGAAAAACTGTTTTTT. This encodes CATLASGSNEKLFF.

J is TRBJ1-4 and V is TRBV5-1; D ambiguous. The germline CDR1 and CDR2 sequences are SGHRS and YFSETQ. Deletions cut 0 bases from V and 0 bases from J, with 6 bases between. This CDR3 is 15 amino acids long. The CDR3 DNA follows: TGCGCCAGCAGCTTGGACAGAGCAACTAATGAAAAACTGTTTTTT. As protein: CASSLDRATNEKLFF.

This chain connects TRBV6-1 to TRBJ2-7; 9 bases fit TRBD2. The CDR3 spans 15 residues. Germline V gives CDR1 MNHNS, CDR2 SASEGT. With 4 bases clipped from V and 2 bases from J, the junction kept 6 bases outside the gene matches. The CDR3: CASSGTSETTYEQYV. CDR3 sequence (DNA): TGTGCCAGCAGTGGGACTAGCGAGACAACCTACGAGCAGTACGTC.

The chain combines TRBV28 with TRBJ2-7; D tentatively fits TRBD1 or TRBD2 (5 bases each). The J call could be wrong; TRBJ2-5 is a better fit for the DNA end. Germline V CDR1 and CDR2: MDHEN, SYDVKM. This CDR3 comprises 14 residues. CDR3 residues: CASSLVGVPWTQYF. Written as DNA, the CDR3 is TGTGCCAGCAGTTTAGTGGGGGTGCCGTGGACCCAGTACTTC.

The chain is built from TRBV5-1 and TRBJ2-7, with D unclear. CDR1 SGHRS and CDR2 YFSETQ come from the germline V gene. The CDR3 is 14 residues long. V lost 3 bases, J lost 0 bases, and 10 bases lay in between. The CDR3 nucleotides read TGCGCCAGCAGCTGGACGGTGAGCTCCTACGAGCAGTACTTC. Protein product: CASSWTVSSYEQYF. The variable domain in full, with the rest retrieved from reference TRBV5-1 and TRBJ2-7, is KAGVTQTPRYLIKTRGQQVTLSCSPISGHRSVSWYQQTPGQGLQFLFEYFSETQRNKGNFPGRFSGRQFSNSRSEMNVSTLELGDSALYLCASSWTVSSYEQYFGPGTRLTVT.

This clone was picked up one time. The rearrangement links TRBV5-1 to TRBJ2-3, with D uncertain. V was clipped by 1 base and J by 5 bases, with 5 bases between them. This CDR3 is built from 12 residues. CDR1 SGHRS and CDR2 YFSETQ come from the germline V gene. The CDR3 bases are TGCGCCAGCAGCTTGCTGCTAGATACGCAGTATTTT. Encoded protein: CASSLLLDTQYF.

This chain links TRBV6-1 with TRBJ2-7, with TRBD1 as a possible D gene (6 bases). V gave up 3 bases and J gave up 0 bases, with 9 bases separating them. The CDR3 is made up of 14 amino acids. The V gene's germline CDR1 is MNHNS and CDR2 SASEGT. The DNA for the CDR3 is TGTGCCAGCAGTGAGGTAGGGGGCTCCTACGAGCAGTACTTC. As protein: CASSEVGGSYEQYF.

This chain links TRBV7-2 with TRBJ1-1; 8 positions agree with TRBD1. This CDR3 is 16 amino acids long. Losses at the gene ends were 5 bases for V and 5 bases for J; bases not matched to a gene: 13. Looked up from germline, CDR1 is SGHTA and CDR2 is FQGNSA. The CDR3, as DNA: TGTGCCAGCAGCGCGAGGCCCCAGGGGGCGCTGACTGAAGCTTTCTTT. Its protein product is CASSARPQGALTEAFF.

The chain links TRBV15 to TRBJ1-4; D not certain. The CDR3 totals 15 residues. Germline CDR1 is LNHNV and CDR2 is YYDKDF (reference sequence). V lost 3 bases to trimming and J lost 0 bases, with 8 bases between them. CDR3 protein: CATSRAVATNEKLFF. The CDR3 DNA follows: TGTGCCACCAGCAGGGCAGTTGCAACTAATGAAAAACTGTTTTTT.

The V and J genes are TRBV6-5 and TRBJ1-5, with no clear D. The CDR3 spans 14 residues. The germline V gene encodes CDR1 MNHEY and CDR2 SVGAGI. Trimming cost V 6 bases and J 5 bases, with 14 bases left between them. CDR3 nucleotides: TGTGCCAGCAGCCGGCGGCCGTTCCATCAGCCCCAGCATTTT. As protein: CASSRRPFHQPQHF.

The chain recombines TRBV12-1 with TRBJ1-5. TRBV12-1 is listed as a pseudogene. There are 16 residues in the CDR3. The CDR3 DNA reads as TGTGCCAGCAGCCCCCCTCAGAGACGCTTCAATCAGCCCCAGCATTTT. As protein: CASSPPQRRFNQPQHF.

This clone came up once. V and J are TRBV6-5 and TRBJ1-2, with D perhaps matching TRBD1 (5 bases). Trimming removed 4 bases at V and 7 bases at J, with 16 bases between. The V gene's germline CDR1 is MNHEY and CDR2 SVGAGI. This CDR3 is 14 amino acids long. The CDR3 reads CASSSRGGAAGYTF. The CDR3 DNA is TGTGCCAGCAGTTCGAGGGGAGGAGCAGCTGGCTACACCTTC.

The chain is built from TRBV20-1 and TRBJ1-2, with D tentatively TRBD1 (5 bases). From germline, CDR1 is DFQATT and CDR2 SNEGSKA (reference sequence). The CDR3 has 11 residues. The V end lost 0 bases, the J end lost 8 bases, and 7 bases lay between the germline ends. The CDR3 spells CSARDQGGYTF. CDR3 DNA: TGCAGTGCTAGAGATCAGGGCGGCTACACCTTC.

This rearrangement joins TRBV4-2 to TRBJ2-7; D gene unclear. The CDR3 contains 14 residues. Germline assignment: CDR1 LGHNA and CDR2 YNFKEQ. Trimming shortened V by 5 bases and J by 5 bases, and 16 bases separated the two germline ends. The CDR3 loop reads CASSSKIKVDEQYV. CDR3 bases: TGTGCCAGCAGCTCCAAGATTAAGGTCGACGAGCAGTACGTC.

The chain's CDR3 is CASRMWGNHQPQHF. The CDR3 nucleotides are TGTGCCAGCAGGATGTGGGGGAACCATCAGCCCCAGCATTTT. The chain is built from TRBV27 and TRBJ1-5; weak D call: TRBD1 (5 bases). The V and J ends lost 6 bases and 5 bases respectively, with 14 bases between them. Germline values: CDR1 MNHEY, CDR2 SMNVEV (reference sequence). The CDR3 runs 14 residues.

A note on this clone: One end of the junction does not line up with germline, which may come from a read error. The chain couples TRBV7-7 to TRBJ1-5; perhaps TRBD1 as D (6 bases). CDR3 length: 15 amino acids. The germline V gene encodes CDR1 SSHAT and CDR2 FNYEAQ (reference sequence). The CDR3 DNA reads TGTGCTAGCAGCTTAGATCCCAGGGGTGATCAGCCCCAGCATTTT. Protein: CASSLDPRGDQPQHF. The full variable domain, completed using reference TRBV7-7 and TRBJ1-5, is GAGVSQSPRYKVTKRGQDVTLRCDPISSHATLYWYQQALGQGPEFLTYFNYEAQPDKSGLPSDRFSAERPEGSISTLTIQRTEQRDSAMYRCASSLDPRGDQPQHFGDGTRLSIL.

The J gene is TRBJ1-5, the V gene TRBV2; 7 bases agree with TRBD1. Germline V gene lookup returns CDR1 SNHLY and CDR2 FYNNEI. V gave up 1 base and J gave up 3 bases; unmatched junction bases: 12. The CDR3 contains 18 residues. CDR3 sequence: CASSEEGRGLMDNQPQHF. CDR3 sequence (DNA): TGTGCCAGCAGTGAAGAGGGGAGGGGGCTTATGGACAATCAGCCCCAGCATTTT. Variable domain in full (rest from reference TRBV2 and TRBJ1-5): EPEVTQTPSHQVTQMGQEVILRCVPISNHLYFYWYRQILGQKVEFLVSFYNNEISEKSEIFDDQFSVERPDGSNFTLKIRSTKLEDSAMYFCASSEEGRGLMDNQPQHFGDGTRLSIL.

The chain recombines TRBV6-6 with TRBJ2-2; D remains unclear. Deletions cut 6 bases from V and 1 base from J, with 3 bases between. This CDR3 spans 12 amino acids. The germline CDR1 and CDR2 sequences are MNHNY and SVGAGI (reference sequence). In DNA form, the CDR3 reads TGTGCCAGCAGCGTGAACACCGGGGAGCTGTTTTTT. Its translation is CASSVNTGELFF.